This TCR beta chain was recorded in a study of CD8 T cells in Susac syndrome. The germline V gene encodes CDR1 LGHNA and CDR2 YSLEER. Trimming removed 1 base from V and 5 bases from J, with 11 bases in between. This CDR3 has 14 amino acids. About 0.45 to 1 ug RNA was reverse transcribed with random hexamers. MiXCR, applied by TCRdb to the immunoSEQ multiplex PCR reads, yields one record per CDR3 protein. Seen here are roughly 180,000 distinct CDR3 sequences, 90% to 95% observed once, and the top ten hold over 0.08%. Sequencing of TCR beta, carried out with a high-throughput approach, was applied to CD8+ and CD4+ T cells from the blood.

The chain has TRBV4-3 and TRBJ1-1; D not certain. The clonotype comes from a human donor with multiple sclerosis. Sequencing was performed on CD4+ T cells from PBMCs. This CDR3 reads CASSQVESGTEAFF. The CDR3 DNA reads as TGCGCCAGCAGCCAAGTCGAATCGGGGACTGAAGCTTTCTTT.